Sequencing of this TCR beta chain was carried out in a study of blood T cells in healthy people across ages. Primers used in a second PCR of about 7 to 11 cycles were a sample-barcoded 5' primer and a J-beta primer mix. TCRdb re-called the 5' RACE reads through MiXCR, storing one row per CDR3 protein. The sample records roughly 800,000 distinct CDR3 sequences, 53% being singletons. Germline V lookup: CDR1 LGHDT, CDR2 YNNKEL (reference sequence). The CDR3 totals 15 residues. Trimming took off 4 bases at V and 2 bases at J, with 14 bases between the two ends. This clonotype was counted a few times. The chain links TRBV3-1 to TRBJ1-2; the D gene is possibly TRBD1 (6 bases). The source material was blood. The receptor was derived from a man older than 75 in good health. CDR3 coding DNA: TGTGCCAGCAGCCCAGGGGTCTGGAGCAACTATGGCTACACCTTC. Translated: CASSPGVWSNYGYTF.